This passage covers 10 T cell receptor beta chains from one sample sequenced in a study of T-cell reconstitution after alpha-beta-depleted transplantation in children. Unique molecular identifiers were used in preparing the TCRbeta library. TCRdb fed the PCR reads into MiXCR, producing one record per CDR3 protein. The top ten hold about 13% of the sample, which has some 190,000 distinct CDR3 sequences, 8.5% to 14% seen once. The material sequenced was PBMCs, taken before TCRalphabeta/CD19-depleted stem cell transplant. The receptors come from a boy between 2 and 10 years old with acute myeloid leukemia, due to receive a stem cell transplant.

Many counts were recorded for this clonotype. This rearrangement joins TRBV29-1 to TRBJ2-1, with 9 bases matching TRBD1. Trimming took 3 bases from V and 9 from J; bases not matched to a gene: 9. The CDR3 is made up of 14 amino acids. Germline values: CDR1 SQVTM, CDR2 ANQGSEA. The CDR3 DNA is TGCAGCGTTGATGCCGGGACAGGGCGGATTGAGCAGTTCTTC. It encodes CSVDAGTGRIEQFF.

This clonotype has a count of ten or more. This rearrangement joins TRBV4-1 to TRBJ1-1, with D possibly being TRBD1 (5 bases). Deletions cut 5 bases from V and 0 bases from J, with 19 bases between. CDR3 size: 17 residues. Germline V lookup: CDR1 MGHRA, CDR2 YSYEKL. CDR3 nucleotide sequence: TGCGCCAGCAGCTTAAGGTCCGGGGCCCGGGTGAACACTGAAGCTTTCTTT. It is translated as CASSLRSGARVNTEAFF.

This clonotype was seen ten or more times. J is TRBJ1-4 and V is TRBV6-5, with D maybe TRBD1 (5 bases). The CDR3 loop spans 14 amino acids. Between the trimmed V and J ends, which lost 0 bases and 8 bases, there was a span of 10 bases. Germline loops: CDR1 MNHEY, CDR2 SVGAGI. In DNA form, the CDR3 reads TGTGCCAGCAGTTACTCGCCAGGGAGGGAAAAACTGTTTTTT. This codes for CASSYSPGREKLFF.

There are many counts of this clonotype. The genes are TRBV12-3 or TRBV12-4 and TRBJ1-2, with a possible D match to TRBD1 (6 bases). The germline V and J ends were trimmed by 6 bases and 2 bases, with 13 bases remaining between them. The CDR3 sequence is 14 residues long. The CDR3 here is CASSRDTRNYGYTF. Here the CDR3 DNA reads TGTGCCAGCAGCCGGGACACCCGAAACTATGGCTACACCTTC.

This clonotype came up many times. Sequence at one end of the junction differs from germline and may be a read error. CDR3 sequence (DNA): TGTGCCTGGATCGGCAGGGGTCTCGTCTTC. Protein: CAWIGRGLVF. This rearrangement joins TRBV30 to TRBJ2-1; a possible D gene is TRBD1 (6 bases). The germline V gene encodes CDR1 GTSNPN and CDR2 SVGIG (reference sequence). The length of the CDR3 is 10 residues.

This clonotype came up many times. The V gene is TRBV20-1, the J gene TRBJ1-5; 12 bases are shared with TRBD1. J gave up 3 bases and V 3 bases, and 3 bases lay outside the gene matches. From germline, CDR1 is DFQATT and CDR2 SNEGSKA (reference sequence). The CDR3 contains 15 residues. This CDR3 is CSASRGQGANQPQHF. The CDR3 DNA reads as TGCAGTGCTAGTAGGGGACAGGGGGCCAATCAGCCCCAGCATTTT.

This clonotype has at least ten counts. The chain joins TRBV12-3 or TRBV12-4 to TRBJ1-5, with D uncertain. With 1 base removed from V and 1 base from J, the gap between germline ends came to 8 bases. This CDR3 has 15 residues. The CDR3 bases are TGTGCCAGCAGTTTAGGGAGGCTGAGCAATCAGCCCCAGCATTTT. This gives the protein CASSLGRLSNQPQHF.

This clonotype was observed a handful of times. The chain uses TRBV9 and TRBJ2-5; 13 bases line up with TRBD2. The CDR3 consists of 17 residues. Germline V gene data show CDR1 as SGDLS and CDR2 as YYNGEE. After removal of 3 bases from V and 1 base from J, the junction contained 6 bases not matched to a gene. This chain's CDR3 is CASSATGLAGIQETQYF. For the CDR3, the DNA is TGTGCCAGCAGCGCGACGGGACTAGCGGGGATCCAAGAGACCCAGTACTTC.

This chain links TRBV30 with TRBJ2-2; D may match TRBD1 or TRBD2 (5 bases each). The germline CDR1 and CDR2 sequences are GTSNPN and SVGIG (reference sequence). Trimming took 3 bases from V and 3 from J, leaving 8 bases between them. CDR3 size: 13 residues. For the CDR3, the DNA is TGTGCCTGGAGCTGGGGGTACACCGGGGAGCTGTTTTTT. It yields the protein CAWSWGYTGELFF.

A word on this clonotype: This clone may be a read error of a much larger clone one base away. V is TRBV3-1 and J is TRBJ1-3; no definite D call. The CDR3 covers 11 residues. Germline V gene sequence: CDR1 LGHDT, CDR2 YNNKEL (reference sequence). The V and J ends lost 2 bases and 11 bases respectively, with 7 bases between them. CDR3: CASSQWLSIYF. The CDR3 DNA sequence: TGTGCCAGCAGCCAATGGCTCTCCATATATTTT.